The text below deals with one TCR beta chain. As yet, its antigen is unknown. Since a much larger clone is just one base distant, this may be a read error. Germline V gene sequence: CDR1 SEHNR, CDR2 FQNEAQ (reference sequence). Trimming removed 3 bases from V and 5 bases from J; junction bases left unmatched: 3. The CDR3 runs to 14 residues. This sample stems from a study of T cell repertoires in cytomegalovirus infection. About the research overall: CMV infection and matching HLA type were both indicated by public TCR beta signatures.

Study-wide findings and caveats: There were carriers of CMV plus the relevant HLA, and cumulative public TCR beta family frequency identified them. Dominating the ex vivo response were HLA-C-restricted CMV-specific TCR beta clonotypes.

One entry per CDR3 protein, called by TCRdb with MiXCR from the reads. The sample consists of about 740,000 distinct CDR3 sequences, roughly a third of them appearing once. Sequenced input: PBMCs. The chain is built from TRBV7-9 and TRBJ1-4, with 7 positions matching TRBD1. The TCR originated in a human donor in good health (CMV status not recorded). Some clones in this sample may be carry-over from other donors' samples. The CDR3 loop reads CASSLTGRNEKLFF. CDR3 nucleotides: TGTGCCAGCAGCTTGACAGGGAGGAATGAAAAACTGTTTTTT.